This is a list of T cell receptor beta chains from one sample in a study of blood T cell repertoires in COVID-19. Libraries were prepared by immunoSEQ multiplex PCR; TCRdb keeps only in-frame clonotypes and omits some of them. The table includes around 130,000 clones, around 80% detected once. The specimen sequenced was PBMCs or T cells enriched from blood (not recorded which). The receptors shown here come from a man in his forties with acute COVID-19. Both conserved end residues are part of each CDR3. Each record gives: V gene, D gene, J gene, clone size, CDR3 protein, CDR3 DNA. A D gene is named only where the DNA matches it firmly. Part of the rows lack a size; the others show once, few, many or a class for expanded clones.

>TRBV19|.|TRBJ1-2|once
CASSMEGIGYGYTF
TGTGCCAGTAGTATGGAGGGGATAGGATATGGCTACACCTTC
>TRBV5-4|.|TRBJ2-5|.
CATPGTQYF
TGTGCCACCCCAGGGACCCAGTACTTC
>TRBV28|TRBD1|TRBJ1-2|.
CASRLTGNYGYTF
TGTGCCAGCAGGCTGACAGGGAACTATGGCTACACCTTC
>TRBV5-1|TRBD1|TRBJ1-1|.
CASSLPGGGTEAFF
TGCGCCAGCAGCTTACCAGGGGGTGGCACTGAAGCTTTCTTT
>TRBV28|TRBD1|TRBJ2-7|.
CAIHQRARGLEQYF
TGTGCCATCCATCAACGAGCAAGGGGGCTCGAGCAGTACTTC
>TRBV19|.|TRBJ1-1|.
CASSIATGIGTEAFF
TGTGCCAGTAGTATAGCTACAGGGATCGGCACTGAAGCTTTCTTT
>TRBV5-1|TRBD1|TRBJ2-7|few
CASSDLTGVDEQYF
TGCGCCAGCTCTGATTTGACAGGGGTGGACGAGCAGTACTTC
>TRBV28|.|TRBJ1-2|.
CASSELHRYGYTF
TGTGCCAGCAGTGAATTACATCGCTATGGCTACACCTTC
>TRBV5-1|TRBD2|TRBJ2-7|.
CASSRFGVLAGGHEQYF
TGCGCCAGCAGTCGATTTGGGGTACTAGCGGGAGGCCACGAGCAGTACTTC
>TRBV9|.|TRBJ1-2|.
CASSVGGYGYTF
TGTGCCAGCAGCGTAGGAGGCTATGGCTACACCTTC
>TRBV10-1|.|TRBJ1-3|few
CASTAGNPGNTIYF
TGCGCCAGCACGGCAGGGAACCCTGGAAACACCATATATTTT
>TRBV9|TRBD2|TRBJ2-7|.
CASSVGLAGEHEQYF
TGTGCCAGCAGCGTAGGACTAGCGGGAGAACACGAGCAGTACTTC
>TRBV5-1|TRBD1|TRBJ2-7|once
CASSTGQGSSYEQYF
TGCGCCAGCAGCACCGGACAGGGAAGCTCCTACGAGCAGTACTTC
>TRBV3-1/TRBV3-2|TRBD1|TRBJ1-6|.
CASRDRYNSPLHF
TGTGCCAGCCGGGACAGATATAATTCACCCCTCCACTTT
>TRBV7-2|.|TRBJ1-1|.
CASSSNPTGYREAFF
TGTGCCAGCAGCTCGAACCCGACAGGTTACCGTGAAGCTTTCTTT